Below are 20 T cell receptor beta chains sequenced from a single sample in a study of blood T cell repertoires in COVID-19. Repertoires were generated with immunoSEQ multiplex PCR, while TCRdb's copy carries only in-frame clones and drops some. The data hold 300,000 to 350,000 clones, with around 89% observed a single time. The sample comprised PBMCs or T cells enriched from blood (not recorded which). The receptors derive from a young woman with acute COVID-19.

The chain carries TRBV3-1 (or the pseudogene TRBV3-2) and TRBJ1-4; D may be TRBD1 (6 bases). CDR1 is LGHDT and CDR2 is YNNKEL in the germline V gene (reference sequence). This CDR3 contains 15 residues. Trimming removed 1 base at V and 5 bases at J, with 11 bases between. The CDR3 DNA sequence: TGTGCCAGCAGCCAAGTTTGGCAGGGGAATGAAAAACTGTTTTTT. It yields the protein CASSQVWQGNEKLFF.

The rearrangement joins TRBV4-1 to TRBJ1-2; TRBD1 agrees at 9 bases. Looked up from germline, CDR1 is MGHRA and CDR2 is YSYEKL. The CDR3 totals 15 residues. V lost 0 bases to trimming and J lost 5 bases; unmatched junction nucleotides: 4. The CDR3 is CASSQDQGTGYGYTF. Here the CDR3 DNA reads TGCGCCAGCAGCCAAGATCAGGGGACAGGGTATGGCTACACCTTC.

The rearrangement joins TRBV19 to TRBJ2-2; the D gene is possibly TRBD1 (6 bases). The CDR3 is 15 amino acids. Germline CDR1 LNHDA, CDR2 SQIVND (reference sequence). V dropped 4 bases and J dropped 3 bases, with 12 bases sitting between them. The CDR3 region has the DNA TGTGCCAGTAGTAGGGGGCAGGGATACACCGGGGAGCTGTTTTTT. The encoded protein is CASSRGQGYTGELFF.

The chain recombines TRBV9 with TRBJ2-1, with a possible D match to TRBD1 (6 bases). The ends were cut back, 4 bases at V and 0 bases at J, with 11 bases in the middle. CDR1 and CDR2 (germline): SGDLS, YYNGEE. The CDR3 is 15 residues long. In nucleotides, the CDR3 is TGTGCCAGCAGCCCCAGACAGGTCTCCTACAATGAGCAGTTCTTC. Translating gives CASSPRQVSYNEQFF.

This chain's CDR3 is CATGEGYGYTF. The CDR3 region has the DNA TGTGCCACCGGGGAGGGTTATGGCTACACCTTC. V gene TRBV10-3 combines with J gene TRBJ1-2; no clear D gene. Germline lookup yields CDR1 ENHRY and CDR2 SYGVKD. The V end was cut by 10 bases, the J end by 5 bases, with 11 bases between. The CDR3 has 11 residues.

The chain carries TRBV6-6 and TRBJ1-2, with 7 bases lining up with TRBD1. Germline-derived CDR1 and CDR2 are MNHNY and SVGAGI (reference sequence). The V segment lost 0 bases and the J segment 4 bases; nucleotides outside the gene matches: 8. The CDR3 is 16 amino acids. As DNA, the CDR3 is TGTGCCAGCAGTTACTCGGGGGACAGAGTTTCCTATGGCTACACCTTC. It specifies CASSYSGDRVSYGYTF.

The chain couples TRBV19 to TRBJ2-3, with D possibly TRBD1 on 5 matching bases. The germline V and J ends were trimmed by 3 bases and 0 bases, with 10 bases remaining between them. Germline values: CDR1 LNHDA, CDR2 SQIVND (reference sequence). The CDR3 length is 15 residues. The CDR3 DNA reads as TGTGCCAGTAGTATGGAGACAGCCAGCACAGATACGCAGTATTTT. Translation gives CASSMETASTDTQYF.

CDR3 region: CASGRNYNSPLHF. The CDR3 coding sequence is TGTGCCAGCGGCAGGAACTATAATTCACCCCTCCACTTT. The chain employs TRBV28 and TRBJ1-6; no clear D. Trimming took off 8 bases at V and 3 bases at J, with 8 bases between the two ends. This CDR3 region has 13 residues. Germline V CDR1 and CDR2: MDHEN, SYDVKM.

This clone was seen only once. The chain has TRBV6-5 and TRBJ2-7; D gene unclear. CDR3 length: 14 amino acids. V was clipped by 2 bases and J by 0 bases, with 8 bases between them. CDR1 MNHEY and CDR2 SVGAGI come from the germline V gene. CDR3 nucleotide sequence: TGTGCCAGCAGTTACGGGCTCATCTCCTACGAGCAGTACTTC. Protein: CASSYGLISYEQYF.

This sequence joins TRBV6-5 and TRBJ2-7; D is undetermined. With 2 bases removed from V and 2 bases from J, the gap between germline ends came to 13 bases. The CDR3 runs 15 residues. Germline CDR1 is MNHEY and CDR2 is SVGAGI. The CDR3 DNA follows: TGTGCCAGCAGTTACGGGCACCCGCACCCCTACGAGCAGTACTTC. Protein product: CASSYGHPHPYEQYF.

The chain is built from TRBV24-1 and TRBJ2-5, with 8 bases identical to TRBD1. This CDR3 region has 12 residues. Germline V gene sequence: CDR1 KGHDR, CDR2 SFDVKD. With V trimmed by 7 bases and J by 3 bases, 0 bases remained unmatched. CDR3 loop: CATRDREETQYF. CDR3 coding DNA: TGTGCCACCAGGGACAGGGAAGAGACCCAGTACTTC.

The CDR3 loop reads CASSTGQYLYGYTF. In nucleotides, the CDR3 is TGCGCCAGCAGCACCGGACAGTACCTCTATGGCTACACCTTC. The chain carries TRBV5-1 and TRBJ1-2; tentative D call: TRBD1 (6 bases). Germline-derived CDR1 and CDR2 are SGHRS and YFSETQ. The CDR3 is 14 residues long. The ends were cut back, 4 bases at V and 4 bases at J, with 14 bases in the middle.

This sequence joins TRBV11-2 and TRBJ1-5, with D perhaps matching TRBD1 (6 bases). Germline V CDR1 and CDR2: SGHAT, FQNNGV. V dropped 1 base and J dropped 1 base, with 17 bases sitting between them. The length of the CDR3 is 18 residues. DNA for the CDR3: TGTGCCAGCAGCTTAGCTCCCAGGGGCCGCAGAAGCAATCAGCCCCAGCATTTT. It specifies CASSLAPRGRRSNQPQHF. The complete variable domain, with remaining parts taken from reference TRBV11-2 and TRBJ1-5, reads EAGVAQSPRYKIIEKRQSVAFWCNPISGHATLYWYQQILGQGPKLLIQFQNNGVVDDSQLPKDRFSAERLKGVDSTLKIQPAKLEDSAVYLCASSLAPRGRRSNQPQHFGDGTRLSIL.

This chain connects TRBV28 to TRBJ2-6; possible D gene TRBD1, 6 bases. The CDR3 covers 17 residues. The germline CDR1 and CDR2 sequences are MDHEN and SYDVKM. V lost 3 bases and J 0 bases, leaving 12 bases between the germline ends. The CDR3 bases are TGTGCCAGCAGTTTCTATCAGGGGACCTCTGGGGCCAACGTCCTGACTTTC. This encodes CASSFYQGTSGANVLTF.

About this clone: Other DNA variants within this sample encode the same CDR3. V and J are TRBV18 and TRBJ1-2; 9 nucleotides align to TRBD1. Trimming took 3 bases from V and 2 from J; bases not matched to a gene: 4. CDR3 length equals 15 residues. In germline, CDR1 is KGHSH, CDR2 LQKENI. CDR3 sequence: CASSPSGQGNYGYTF. DNA for the CDR3: TGTGCCAGCTCACCTTCCGGACAGGGGAACTATGGCTACACCTTC. The full variable domain, completed using reference TRBV18 and TRBJ1-2, is NAGVMQNPRHLVRRRGQEARLRCSPMKGHSHVYWYRQLPEEGLKFMVYLQKENIIDESGMPKERFSAEFPKEGPSILRIQQVVRGDSAAYFCASSPSGQGNYGYTFGSGTRLTVV.

The chain joins TRBV28 to TRBJ2-5, with 7 bases that match TRBD2. The CDR3 has 14 amino acids. V lost 5 bases to trimming and J lost 1 base; unmatched junction nucleotides: 4. Germline CDR1 and CDR2: MDHEN and SYDVKM. The CDR3 bases are TGTGCCAGCAGTAGCGGGACTCCCCAAGAGACCCAGTACTTC. Translated: CASSSGTPQETQYF.

The chain recombines TRBV6-5 with TRBJ1-2, with TRBD1 matching 7 bases. Unmatched junction bases numbered 16, after V lost 4 bases and J lost 8 bases. The length of the CDR3 is 16 residues. CDR1 MNHEY and CDR2 SVGAGI come from the germline V gene. In nucleotides, the CDR3 is TGTGCCAGCAGTTCCGGCTACAGGGGAACCCTATCCGGCTACACCTTC. Translation gives CASSSGYRGTLSGYTF.

The chain couples TRBV3-1 (or the pseudogene TRBV3-2) to TRBJ2-5; 8 positions match TRBD2. Germline assignment: CDR1 LGHDT and CDR2 YNNKEL (reference sequence). V dropped 4 bases and J dropped 4; count of bases not matched to a gene: 11. The CDR3 contains 16 residues. DNA of the CDR3: TGTGCCAGCAGCCTTGTAGCGGGACCAATAAGAGAGACCCAGTACTTC. Translation: CASSLVAGPIRETQYF.

As to this clone: The sample has other DNA sequences that encode this CDR3 too. CDR3: CASSPTGNQPQHF. In nucleotides, the CDR3 is TGTGCCAGCTCACCGACAGGTAATCAGCCCCAGCATTTT. This rearrangement joins TRBV18 to TRBJ1-5, with TRBD1 as a possible D gene (6 bases). The CDR3 contains 13 residues. CDR1 is KGHSH and CDR2 is LQKENI in the germline V gene. V gave up 3 bases and J gave up 4 bases, with 7 bases separating them. Looking up the rest from reference TRBV18 and TRBJ1-5 gives the full variable domain: NAGVMQNPRHLVRRRGQEARLRCSPMKGHSHVYWYRQLPEEGLKFMVYLQKENIIDESGMPKERFSAEFPKEGPSILRIQQVVRGDSAAYFCASSPTGNQPQHFGDGTRLSIL.

The rearrangement links TRBV30 to TRBJ2-7; 7 nucleotides align to TRBD2. Germline CDR1 GTSNPN, CDR2 SVGIG (reference sequence). This CDR3 has 12 residues. Unmatched junction bases numbered 9, after V lost 5 bases and J lost 8 bases. CDR3 in amino acids: CAWGEGGAKQYF. CDR3 in DNA: TGTGCCTGGGGGGAGGGAGGGGCAAAGCAGTACTTC. Variable domain in full (rest from reference TRBV30 and TRBJ2-7): SQTIHQWPATLVQPVGSPLSLECTVEGTSNPNLYWYRQAAGRGLQLLFYSVGIGQISSEVPQNLSASRPQDRQFILSSKKLLLSDSGFYLCAWGEGGAKQYFGPGTRLTVT.